This T cell receptor beta chain was recovered during a study of T cell responses to AZD1222 COVID-19 vaccine. For the study at large: Doses given second, at about 4 or about 12 weeks, were pooled.

Assay used: immunoSEQ multiplex PCR; TCRdb lists only in-frame clones, some missing. The sample shows approximately 170,000 clones, roughly 92% of them seen only once. The CDR3 loop spans 14 amino acids. V was pared by 4 bases and J by 4 bases, with 1 base of the junction left unmatched. The germline V gene encodes CDR1 MNHNY and CDR2 SVGAGI (reference sequence). Sequenced here: peripheral blood, sampled on day 0 of AZD1222 vaccination. The chain has TRBV6-6 and TRBJ2-5; 12 nucleotides line up with TRBD2. The sequence was collected from an adult in good health. In DNA form, the CDR3 reads TGTGCCAGCAGTTTGACTAGCGGGGGAGAGACCCAGTACTTC. Its translation: CASSLTSGGETQYF.